This TCR beta chain is drawn from a study of T cell repertoires in cytomegalovirus infection. Overall study: Use of recently identified HLA-C-restricted and well-studied HLA-B-restricted CMV epitopes was part of the study. Indications of both CMV infection and matching HLA type were provided by public TCR beta signatures. General observations from the study: Cumulative frequency (of public TCR beta family members) identified carriers of CMV plus the relevant HLA.

TCRdb itself ran the reads through MiXCR, one entry per CDR3 protein. Here the sample spans approximately 270,000 distinct CDR3 sequences, roughly a fifth being singletons. About this clonotype: What it recognizes is unknown.

The TCR sequence derives from a human donor in good health (CMV status not recorded). Some clones in this sample may be carry-over from other donors' samples. Sequencing used cultured PBMCs, obtained from culture after CMV antigen stimulation.

As DNA, the CDR3 is TGTGCCAGCAGCGGACTAGTTTCCCCAGATACGCAGTATTTT. Its protein is CASSGLVSPDTQYF. This sequence joins TRBV11-1 and TRBJ2-3; TRBD2 agrees at 7 bases. Germline trimming cut 5 bases from V and 4 bases from J; bases unmatched to any gene: 6. The CDR3 contains 14 residues. Germline V lookup: CDR1 SGHAT, CDR2 FQDESV (reference sequence).